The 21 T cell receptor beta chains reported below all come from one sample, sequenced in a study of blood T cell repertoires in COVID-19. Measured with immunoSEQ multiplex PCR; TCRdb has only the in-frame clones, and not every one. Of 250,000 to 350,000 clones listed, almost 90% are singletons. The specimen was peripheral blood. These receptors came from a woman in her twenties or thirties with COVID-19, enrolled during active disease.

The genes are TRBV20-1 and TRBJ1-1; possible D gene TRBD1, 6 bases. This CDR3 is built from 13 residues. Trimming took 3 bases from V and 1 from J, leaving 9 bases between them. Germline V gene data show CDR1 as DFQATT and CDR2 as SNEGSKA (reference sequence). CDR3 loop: CSASDRSNTEAFF. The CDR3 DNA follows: TGCAGTGCTAGTGACAGGTCGAACACTGAAGCTTTCTTT.

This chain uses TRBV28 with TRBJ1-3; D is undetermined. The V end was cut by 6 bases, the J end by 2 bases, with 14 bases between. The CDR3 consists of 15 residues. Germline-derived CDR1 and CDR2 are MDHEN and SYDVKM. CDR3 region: CASRRMPGTGNTIYF. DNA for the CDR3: TGTGCCAGCAGACGAATGCCAGGAACTGGAAACACCATATATTTT. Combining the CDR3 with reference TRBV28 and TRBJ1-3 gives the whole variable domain DVKVTQSSRYLVKRTGEKVFLECVQDMDHENMFWYRQDPGLGLRLIYFSYDVKMKEKGDIPEGYSVSREKKERFSLILESASTNQTSMYLCASRRMPGTGNTIYFGEGSWLTVV.

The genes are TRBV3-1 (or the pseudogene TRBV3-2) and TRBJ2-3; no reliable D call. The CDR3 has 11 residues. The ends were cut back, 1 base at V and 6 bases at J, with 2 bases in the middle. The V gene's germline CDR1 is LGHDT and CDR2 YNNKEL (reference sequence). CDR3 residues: CASSQADTQYF. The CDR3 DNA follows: TGTGCCAGCAGCCAAGCGGATACGCAGTATTTT.

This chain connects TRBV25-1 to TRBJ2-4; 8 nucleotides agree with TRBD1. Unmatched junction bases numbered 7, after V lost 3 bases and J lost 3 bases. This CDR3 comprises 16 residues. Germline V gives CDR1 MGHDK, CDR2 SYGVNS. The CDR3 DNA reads TGTGCCAGCAGTGATTCAGGGGGCGAAGACAAAAACATTCAGTACTTC. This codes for CASSDSGGEDKNIQYF.

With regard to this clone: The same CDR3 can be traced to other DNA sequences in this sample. The CDR3 here is CASSYSISAYEQYF. The CDR3 DNA is TGTGCCAGCAGTTACTCGATCAGTGCCTACGAGCAGTACTTC. The gene calls are TRBV6-2 or TRBV6-3 and TRBJ2-7; D gene uncertain. The CDR3 has 14 residues. Germline CDR1 and CDR2: MNHEY and SVGEGT. V lost 0 bases, J lost 2 bases, and 8 bases lay in between.

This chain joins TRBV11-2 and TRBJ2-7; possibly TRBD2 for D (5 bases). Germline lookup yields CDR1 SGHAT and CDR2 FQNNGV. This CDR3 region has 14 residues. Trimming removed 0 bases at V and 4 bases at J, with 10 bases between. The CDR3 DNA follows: TGTGCCAGCAGCTTAGAGCGGGTAATATACGAGCAGTACTTC. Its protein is CASSLERVIYEQYF.

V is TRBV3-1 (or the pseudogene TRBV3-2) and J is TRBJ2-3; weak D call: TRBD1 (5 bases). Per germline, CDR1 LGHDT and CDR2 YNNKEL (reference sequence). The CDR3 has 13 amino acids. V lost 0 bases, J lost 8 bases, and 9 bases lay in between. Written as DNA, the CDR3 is TGTGCCAGCAGCCAAGATAGGGGTACTACGCAGTATTTT. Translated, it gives CASSQDRGTTQYF.

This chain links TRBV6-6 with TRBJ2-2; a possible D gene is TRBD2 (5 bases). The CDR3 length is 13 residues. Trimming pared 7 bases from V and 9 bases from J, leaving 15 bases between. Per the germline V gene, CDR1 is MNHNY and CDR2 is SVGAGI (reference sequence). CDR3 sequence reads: CASTAAGGRELFF. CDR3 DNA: TGTGCCAGCACCGCCGCGGGCGGGCGGGAGCTGTTTTTT.

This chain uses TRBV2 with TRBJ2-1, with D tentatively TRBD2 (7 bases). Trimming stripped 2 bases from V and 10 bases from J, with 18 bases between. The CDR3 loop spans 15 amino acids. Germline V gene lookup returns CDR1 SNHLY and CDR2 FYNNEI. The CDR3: CASSERTTWGGEQFF. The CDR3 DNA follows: TGTGCCAGCAGTGAAAGGACTACCTGGGGGGGCGAGCAGTTCTTC.

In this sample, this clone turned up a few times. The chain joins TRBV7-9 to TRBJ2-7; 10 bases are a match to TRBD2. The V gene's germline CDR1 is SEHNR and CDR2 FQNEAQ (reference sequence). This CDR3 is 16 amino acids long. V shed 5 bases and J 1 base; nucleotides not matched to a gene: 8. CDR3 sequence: CASSHQLAGLSYEQYF. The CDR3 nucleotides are TGTGCCAGCAGCCACCAACTAGCGGGATTATCCTACGAGCAGTACTTC.

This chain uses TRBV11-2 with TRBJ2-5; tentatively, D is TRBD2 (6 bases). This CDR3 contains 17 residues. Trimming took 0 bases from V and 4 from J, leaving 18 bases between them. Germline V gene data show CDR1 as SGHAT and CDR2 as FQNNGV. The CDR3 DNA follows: TGTGCCAGCAGCTTAGATCGGGAACGGGAGTTGAGAGAGACCCAGTACTTC. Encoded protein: CASSLDRERELRETQYF.

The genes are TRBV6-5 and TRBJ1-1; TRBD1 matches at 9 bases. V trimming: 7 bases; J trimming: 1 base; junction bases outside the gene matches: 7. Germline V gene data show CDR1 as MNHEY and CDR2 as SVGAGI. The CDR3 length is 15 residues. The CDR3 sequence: CASTRTGDPNTEAFF. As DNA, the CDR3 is TGTGCCAGCACCAGGACAGGGGACCCGAACACTGAAGCTTTCTTT.

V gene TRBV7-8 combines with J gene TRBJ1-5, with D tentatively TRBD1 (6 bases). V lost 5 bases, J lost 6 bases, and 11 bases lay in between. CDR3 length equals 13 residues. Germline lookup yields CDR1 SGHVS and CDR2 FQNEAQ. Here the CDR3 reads CASSHRTVQPQHF. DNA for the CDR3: TGTGCCAGCAGCCATAGGACAGTTCAGCCCCAGCATTTT.

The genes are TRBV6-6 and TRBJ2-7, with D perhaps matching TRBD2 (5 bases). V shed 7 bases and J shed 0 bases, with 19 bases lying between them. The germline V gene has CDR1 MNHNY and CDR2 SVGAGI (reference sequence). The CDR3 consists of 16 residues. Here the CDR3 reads CASIQRPGISSYEQYF. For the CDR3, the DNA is TGTGCCAGCATCCAAAGACCCGGGATCAGCTCCTACGAGCAGTACTTC.

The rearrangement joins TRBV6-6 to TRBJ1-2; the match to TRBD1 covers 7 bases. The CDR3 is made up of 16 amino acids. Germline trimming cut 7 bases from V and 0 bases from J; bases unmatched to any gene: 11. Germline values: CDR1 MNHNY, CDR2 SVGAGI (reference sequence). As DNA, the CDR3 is TGTGCCAGCACCCACCGGGAGGGGGCTCCTAACTATGGCTACACCTTC. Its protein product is CASTHREGAPNYGYTF.

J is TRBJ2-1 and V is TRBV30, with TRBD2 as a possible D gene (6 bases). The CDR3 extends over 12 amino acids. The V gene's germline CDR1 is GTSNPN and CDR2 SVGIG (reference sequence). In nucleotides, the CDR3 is TGTTCAGCGGGCCCTTCCTACAATGAGCAGTTCTTC. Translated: CSAGPSYNEQFF.

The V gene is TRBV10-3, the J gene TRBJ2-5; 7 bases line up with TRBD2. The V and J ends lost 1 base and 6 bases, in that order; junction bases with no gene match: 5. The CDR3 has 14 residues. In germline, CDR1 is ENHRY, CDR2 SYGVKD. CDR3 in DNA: TGTGCCATCAGTGAGTTTGGGGGAGGGAAGACCCAGTACTTC. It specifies CAISEFGGGKTQYF.

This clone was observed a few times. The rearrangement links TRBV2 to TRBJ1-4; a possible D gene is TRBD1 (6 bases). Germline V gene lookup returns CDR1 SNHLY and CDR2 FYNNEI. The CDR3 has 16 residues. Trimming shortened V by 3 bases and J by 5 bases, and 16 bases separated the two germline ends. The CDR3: CASSDGRGGQNEKLFF. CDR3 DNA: TGTGCCAGCAGTGATGGCAGGGGCGGACAAAATGAAAAACTGTTTTTT.

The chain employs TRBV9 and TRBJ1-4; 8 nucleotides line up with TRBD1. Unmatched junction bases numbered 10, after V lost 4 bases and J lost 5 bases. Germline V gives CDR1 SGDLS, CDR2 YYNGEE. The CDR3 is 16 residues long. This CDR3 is CASSSLPDRVNEKLFF. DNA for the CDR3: TGTGCCAGCAGCTCCCTTCCGGACAGGGTGAATGAAAAACTGTTTTTT.

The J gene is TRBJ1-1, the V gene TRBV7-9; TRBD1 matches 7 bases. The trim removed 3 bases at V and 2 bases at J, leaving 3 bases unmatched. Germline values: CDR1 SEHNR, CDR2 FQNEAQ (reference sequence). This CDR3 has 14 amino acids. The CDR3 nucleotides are TGTGCCAGCAGCTTGGGACAGTTTAACACTGAAGCTTTCTTT. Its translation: CASSLGQFNTEAFF.

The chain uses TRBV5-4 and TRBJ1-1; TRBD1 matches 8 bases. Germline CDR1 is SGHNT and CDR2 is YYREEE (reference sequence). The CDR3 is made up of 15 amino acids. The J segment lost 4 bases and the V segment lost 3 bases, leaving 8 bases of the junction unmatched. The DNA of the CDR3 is TGTGCCAGCAGCTCGGGACAGGTAGTGGGCACTGAAGCTTTCTTT. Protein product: CASSSGQVVGTEAFF.